Listed below are T cell receptor beta chains from one sample, sequenced in a study of cytomegalovirus exposure and HLA in healthy donors. Here immunoSEQ multiplex PCR was the method, and the copy in TCRdb shows in-frame clones only, minus some. The sample lists about 130,000 clones; approximately 83% were seen once. The sequenced sample was PBMCs. The receptors stem from a girl aged 2 to 9 in good health and CMV-seronegative. CDR3s include the opening cysteine and the closing phenylalanine or tryptophan. Fields, in order: V gene, CDR3 length, clone size, CDR3 protein. Part of the rows lack a size; the others show once, few, many or a class for expanded clones.

TRBV9	12	NA	CASSVYGEGYTF
TRBV27	21	NA	CASSPRTPRPFLYSSYNEQFF
TRBV27	16	NA	CASSLGTIASTDTQYF
TRBV6-1	14	NA	CASTLPGQGYEQYF
TRBV4-1	15	once	CASSHISRDNYEQYF
TRBV2	15	NA	CASRVSGGRTGELFF
TRBV4-1	12	NA	CASSGTGTEAFF
TRBV21-1	18	NA	CASSPPSSGGPGAGELFF
TRBV19	17	NA	CASSSGRDVNYQETQYF
TRBV15	16	few	CATSRDPIGGSTEAFF
TRBV4-3	16	NA	CASSPEAGGGYNEQFF
TRBV27	18	few	CASSKFGEAGVSTDTQYF
TRBV19	16	NA	CASTQRGQSSYNEQFF
TRBV19	12	NA	CASRRETDTQYF
TRBV7-2	14	NA	CASSPTGRDYGYTF
TRBV30	14	NA	CAWRGSGSTNEQYF
TRBV5-1	13	NA	CASSLQTYNEQFF
TRBV28	13	NA	CASRNPGGIEAFF
TRBV7-2	13	NA	CASSPTGSYGYTF
TRBV27	14	NA	CATCREPNSDTQYF
TRBV4-2	16	NA	CASSQTGLAGDYEQYF
TRBV5-4	14	NA	CASSLEPSNQPQHF
TRBV6-1	14	few	CATFWRDPYNEQFF
TRBV18	16	once	CASSPSSGLSGNTIYF
TRBV5-1	14	NA	CASSFTPAEETQYF
TRBV28	15	once	CASSLNYAFFYEQYF
TRBV7-9	15	NA	CASSNFGRANEKLFF
TRBV4-3	18	NA	CASSQDPTGAVARYGYTF
TRBV19	11	NA	CATTSGGEQFF
TRBV9	16	NA	CASSDPRGAAYNEQFF
TRBV9	16	NA	CASSVERLAGGNEQFF
TRBV6-5	14	NA	CASSYGGVNTEAFF
TRBV27	14	NA	CASSLSASSDEQFF
TRBV5-4	17	NA	CASSFTGSSGWTDTQYF
TRBV2	14	NA	CASSEWSGSYEQYF
TRBV6-4	13	NA	CASSASNTGELFF
TRBV5-6	15	NA	CASRREPTANTEAFF
TRBV29-1	14	NA	CSVALGAVYNEQFF
TRBV30	14	NA	CAWSDGLGRNEQFF
TRBV19	16	NA	CASSIEGTPGANVLTF
TRBV30	15	NA	CAWSVASGGADTQYF
TRBV11-3	15	NA	CASSFGAGVSGELFF
TRBV5-1	16	NA	CASSLNFRESYNEQFF
TRBV28	16	NA	CASRQPGQGLLDTQYF